This T cell receptor (beta chain) was found in a study of T cell responses to AZD1222 COVID-19 vaccine. Profiled with immunoSEQ multiplex PCR; TCRdb holds only in-frame clones, not every one. This table has about 120,000 clones, 85% to 95% appearing once. Second-dose intervals of approximately 4 or approximately 12 weeks were pooled. Notes on this clone: No antigen is known for it.

General study results and limits: Along spike, vaccine-associated CD4 TCRs were found throughout, with dominance at 160-218 and 743-854.

The sample here was peripheral blood, taken 28 days after the second AZD1222 dose. This sequence was found in an adult who received the AZD1222 COVID-19 vaccine.

CDR3 bases: TGTGCCAGTAGAAACAGGGAAAGGAGCACTGAAGCTTTCTTT. This encodes CASRNRERSTEAFF. The chain uses TRBV19 and TRBJ1-1; tentatively, D is TRBD1 (6 bases). The CDR3 spans 14 residues. V lost 6 bases and J lost 4, with 15 bases in between. Germline V CDR1 and CDR2: LNHDA, SQIVND (reference sequence).